The source of this T cell receptor beta chain is a study of blood T cells in healthy people across ages. Study-level information: T cells yielded about one barcoded beta molecule per two cells through template switching.

A second roughly 6 to 12 cycle PCR used barcoded and J-beta primers. TCRdb processed the 5' RACE reads anew with MiXCR; each CDR3 protein has one entry. The sample holds 950,000 to 1,200,000 distinct CDR3 sequences; more than 30% are singletons and the top ten take around 13%. In germline, CDR1 is DFQATT, CDR2 SNEGSKA (reference sequence). This CDR3 is built from 14 residues. With 3 bases clipped from V and 2 bases from J, the junction kept 6 bases outside the gene matches. The sequenced sample consisted of blood. The rearrangement joins TRBV20-1 to TRBJ2-7, with 8 bases that match TRBD1. This sequence was found in a man aged 18 to 30 in good health. The CDR3 coding sequence is TGCAGTGCTAGGGGACAGGTGAGCCCCTACGAGCAGTACTTC. It yields the protein CSARGQVSPYEQYF.